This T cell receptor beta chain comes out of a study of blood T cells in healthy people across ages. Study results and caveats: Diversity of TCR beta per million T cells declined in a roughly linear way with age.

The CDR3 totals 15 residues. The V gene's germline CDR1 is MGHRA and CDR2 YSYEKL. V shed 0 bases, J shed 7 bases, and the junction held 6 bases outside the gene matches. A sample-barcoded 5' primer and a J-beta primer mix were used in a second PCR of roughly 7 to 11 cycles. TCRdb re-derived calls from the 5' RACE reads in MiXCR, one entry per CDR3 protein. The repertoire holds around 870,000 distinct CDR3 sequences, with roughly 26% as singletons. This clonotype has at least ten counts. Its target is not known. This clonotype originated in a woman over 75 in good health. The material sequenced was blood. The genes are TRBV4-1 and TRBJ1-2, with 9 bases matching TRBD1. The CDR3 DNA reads TGCGCCAGCAGCCAAGATGGGGACAGGGCAGTTGGCTACACCTTC. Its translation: CASSQDGDRAVGYTF.